This paragraph covers one T cell receptor beta chain sequence. Method: immunoSEQ multiplex PCR; TCRdb's copy keeps in-frame clones and lacks some. The data show 300,000 to 400,000 clones, about 87% seen once. This entry belongs to a study of blood T cell repertoires in COVID-19. Across the whole study: Acute-phase and convalescent COVID-19 samples originated in the United States, Italy and Spain.

The V end was cut by 3 bases, the J end by 3 bases, with 14 bases between. Germline CDR1 reads GTSNPN; CDR2 reads SVGIG (reference sequence). This CDR3 contains 15 residues. The V gene is TRBV30, the J gene TRBJ2-2; D is uncertain. Input material: peripheral blood. The TCR sequence derives from a woman between 45 and 65 years old who had recovered from COVID-19. CDR3 coding DNA: TGTGCCTGGAGCCGACCAGACTTATACACCGGGGAGCTGTTTTTT. Protein sequence: CAWSRPDLYTGELFF.